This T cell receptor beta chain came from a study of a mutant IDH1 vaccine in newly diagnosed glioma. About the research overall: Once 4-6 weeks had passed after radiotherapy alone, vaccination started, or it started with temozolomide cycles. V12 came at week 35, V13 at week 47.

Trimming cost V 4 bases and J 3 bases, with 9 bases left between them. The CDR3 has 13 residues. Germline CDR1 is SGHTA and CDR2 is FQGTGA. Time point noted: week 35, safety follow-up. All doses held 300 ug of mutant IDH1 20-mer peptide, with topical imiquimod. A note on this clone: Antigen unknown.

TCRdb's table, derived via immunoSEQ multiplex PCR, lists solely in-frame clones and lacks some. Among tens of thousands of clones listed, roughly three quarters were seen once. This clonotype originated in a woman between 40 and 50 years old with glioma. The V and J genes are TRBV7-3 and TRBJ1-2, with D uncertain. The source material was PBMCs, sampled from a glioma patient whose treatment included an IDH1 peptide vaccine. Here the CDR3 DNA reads TGTGCCAGCAGCTCCCGCCCAGACTATGGCTACACCTTC. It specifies CASSSRPDYGYTF.